This record covers a single T cell receptor beta chain. Germline CDR1 is LGHNA and CDR2 is YNFKEQ. This CDR3 comprises 16 residues. V lost 0 bases and J lost 4, with 15 bases in between. This sample is drawn from a study of tumor and adjacent non-tumor tissue in lung cancer. Three rounds of nested PCR, following a modified ARM-PCR protocol, produced the TCRbeta library. Each CDR3 protein gets one entry after TCRdb re-called the multiplex PCR reads with MiXCR. This table has under 150,000 distinct CDR3 sequences, roughly 66% appearing once. No cell sorting was done before RNA was extracted from the tissue.

The TCR was taken from a man aged 55 to 70 with small cell lung cancer. The V gene is TRBV4-2, the J gene TRBJ1-2; D not resolved. The specimen sequenced was lung tumor tissue. CDR3 in amino acids: CASSQDGNDVGYGYTF. The CDR3 DNA reads TGTGCCAGCAGCCAAGATGGGAACGATGTGGGCTATGGCTACACCTTC.